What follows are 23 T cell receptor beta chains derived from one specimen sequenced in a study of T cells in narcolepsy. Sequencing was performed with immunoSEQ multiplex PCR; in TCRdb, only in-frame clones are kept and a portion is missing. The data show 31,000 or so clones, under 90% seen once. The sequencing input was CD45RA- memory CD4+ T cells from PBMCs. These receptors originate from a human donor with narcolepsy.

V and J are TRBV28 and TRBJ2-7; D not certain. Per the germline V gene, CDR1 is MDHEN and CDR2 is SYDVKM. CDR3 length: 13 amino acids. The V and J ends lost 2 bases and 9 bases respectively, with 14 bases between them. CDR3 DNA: TGTGCCAGCAGTTTAGTCCCTGCGATGTCGCAGTACTTC. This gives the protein CASSLVPAMSQYF.

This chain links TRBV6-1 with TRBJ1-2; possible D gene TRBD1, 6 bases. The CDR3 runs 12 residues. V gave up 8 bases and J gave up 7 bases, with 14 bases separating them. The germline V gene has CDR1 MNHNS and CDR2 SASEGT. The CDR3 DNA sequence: TGTGCCAGCCCGGGGGGGACAACTGGCTACACCTTC. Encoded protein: CASPGGTTGYTF.

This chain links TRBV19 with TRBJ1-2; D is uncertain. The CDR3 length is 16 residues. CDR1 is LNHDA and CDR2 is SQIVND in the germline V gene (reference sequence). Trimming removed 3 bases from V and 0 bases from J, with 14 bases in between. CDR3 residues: CASSIAGARTNYGYTF. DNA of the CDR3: TGTGCCAGTAGTATTGCGGGAGCCCGAACTAACTATGGCTACACCTTC.

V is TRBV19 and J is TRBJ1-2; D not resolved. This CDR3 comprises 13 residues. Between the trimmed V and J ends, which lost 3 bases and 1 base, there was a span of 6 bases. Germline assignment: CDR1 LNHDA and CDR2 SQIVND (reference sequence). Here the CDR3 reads CASSMRVNYGYTF. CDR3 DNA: TGTGCCAGTAGTATGAGGGTTAACTATGGCTACACCTTC.

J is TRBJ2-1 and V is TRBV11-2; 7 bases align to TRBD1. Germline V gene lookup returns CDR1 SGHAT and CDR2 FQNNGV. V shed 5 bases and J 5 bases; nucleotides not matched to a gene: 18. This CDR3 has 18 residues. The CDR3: CASSSKFDRARRDNEQFF. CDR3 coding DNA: TGTGCCAGCAGCAGTAAGTTTGACAGGGCCCGTCGGGACAATGAGCAGTTCTTC.

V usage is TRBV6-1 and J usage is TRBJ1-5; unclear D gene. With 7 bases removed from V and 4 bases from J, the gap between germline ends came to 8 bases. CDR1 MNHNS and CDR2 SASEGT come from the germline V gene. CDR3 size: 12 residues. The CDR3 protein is CASKPGNQPQHF. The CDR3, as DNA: TGTGCCAGCAAGCCAGGAAATCAGCCCCAGCATTTT.

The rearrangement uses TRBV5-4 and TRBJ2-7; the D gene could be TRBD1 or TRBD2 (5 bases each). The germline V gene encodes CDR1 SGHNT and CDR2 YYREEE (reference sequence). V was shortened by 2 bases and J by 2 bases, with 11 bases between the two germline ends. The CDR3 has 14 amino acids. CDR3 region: CASSFEPGPYEQYF. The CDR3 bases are TGTGCCAGCAGCTTTGAACCGGGGCCCTACGAGCAGTACTTC.

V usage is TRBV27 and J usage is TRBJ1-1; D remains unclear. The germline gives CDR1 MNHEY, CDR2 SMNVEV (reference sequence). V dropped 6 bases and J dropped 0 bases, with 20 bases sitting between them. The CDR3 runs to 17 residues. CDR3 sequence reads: CASSPAPGNVMNTEAFF. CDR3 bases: TGTGCCAGCAGCCCGGCCCCCGGGAATGTCATGAACACTGAAGCTTTCTTT.

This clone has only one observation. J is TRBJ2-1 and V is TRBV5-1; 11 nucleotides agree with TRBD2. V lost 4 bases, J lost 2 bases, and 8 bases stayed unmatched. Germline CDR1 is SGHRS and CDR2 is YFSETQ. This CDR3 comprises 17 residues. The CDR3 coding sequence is TGCGCCAGCAGCCCTACCGGGGGACTAGCGGCCTACAATGAGCAGTTCTTC. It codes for CASSPTGGLAAYNEQFF.

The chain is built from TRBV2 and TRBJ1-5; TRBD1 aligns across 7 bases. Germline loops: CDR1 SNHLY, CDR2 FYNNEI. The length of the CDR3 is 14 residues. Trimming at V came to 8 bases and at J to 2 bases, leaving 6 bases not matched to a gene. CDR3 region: CASGQEAGNQPQHF. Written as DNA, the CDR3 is TGTGCCAGCGGACAGGAGGCGGGCAATCAGCCCCAGCATTTT.

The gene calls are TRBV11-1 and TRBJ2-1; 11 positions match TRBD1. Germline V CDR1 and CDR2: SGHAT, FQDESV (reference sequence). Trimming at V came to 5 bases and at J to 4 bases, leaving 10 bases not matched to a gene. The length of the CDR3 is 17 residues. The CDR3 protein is CASSPWGGTGGYNEQFF. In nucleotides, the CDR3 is TGTGCCAGCAGCCCCTGGGGGGGGACAGGGGGTTACAATGAGCAGTTCTTC.

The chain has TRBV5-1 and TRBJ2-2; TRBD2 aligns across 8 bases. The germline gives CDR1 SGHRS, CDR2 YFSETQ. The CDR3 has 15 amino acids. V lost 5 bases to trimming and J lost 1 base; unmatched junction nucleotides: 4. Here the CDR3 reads CASRRGEWNTGELFF. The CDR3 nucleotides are TGCGCCAGCAGGCGGGGGGAGTGGAACACCGGGGAGCTGTTTTTT. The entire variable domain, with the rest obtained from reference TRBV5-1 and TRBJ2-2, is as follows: KAGVTQTPRYLIKTRGQQVTLSCSPISGHRSVSWYQQTPGQGLQFLFEYFSETQRNKGNFPGRFSGRQFSNSRSEMNVSTLELGDSALYLCASRRGEWNTGELFFGEGSRLTVL.

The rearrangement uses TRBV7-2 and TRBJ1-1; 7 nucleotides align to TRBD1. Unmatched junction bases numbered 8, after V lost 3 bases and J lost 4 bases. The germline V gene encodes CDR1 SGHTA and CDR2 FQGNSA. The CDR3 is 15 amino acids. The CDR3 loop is CASSFGRGLGTEAFF. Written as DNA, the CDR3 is TGTGCCAGCAGCTTCGGGAGGGGGCTTGGCACTGAAGCTTTCTTT.

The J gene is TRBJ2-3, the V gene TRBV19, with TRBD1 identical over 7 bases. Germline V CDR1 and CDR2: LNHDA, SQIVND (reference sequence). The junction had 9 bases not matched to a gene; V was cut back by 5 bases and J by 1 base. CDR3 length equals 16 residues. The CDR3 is CASSFGTGVGTDTQYF. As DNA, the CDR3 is TGTGCCAGTAGTTTTGGAACAGGGGTTGGCACAGATACGCAGTATTTT.

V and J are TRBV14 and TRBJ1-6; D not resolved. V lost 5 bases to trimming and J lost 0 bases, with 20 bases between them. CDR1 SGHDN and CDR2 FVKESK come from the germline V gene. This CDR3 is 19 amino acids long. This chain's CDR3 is CASSSRRSSGSSYNSPLHF. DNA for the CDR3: TGTGCCAGCAGCTCACGGAGGAGCAGTGGGAGCTCCTATAATTCACCCCTCCACTTT.

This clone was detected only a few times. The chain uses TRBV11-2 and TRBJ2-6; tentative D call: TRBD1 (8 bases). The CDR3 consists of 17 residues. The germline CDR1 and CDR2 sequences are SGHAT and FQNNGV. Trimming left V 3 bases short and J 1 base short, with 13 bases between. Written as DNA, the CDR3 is TGTGCCAGCAGCTTTAACAGGGGGGGATCTGGGGCCAACGTCCTGACTTTC. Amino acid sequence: CASSFNRGGSGANVLTF.

The CDR3 is CASSWGQGYTGELFF. The CDR3 nucleotides are TGCGCCAGCAGCTGGGGGCAGGGTTACACCGGGGAGCTGTTTTTT. J is TRBJ2-2 and V is TRBV5-1, with D perhaps matching TRBD1 (6 bases). Deletions cut 3 bases from V and 3 bases from J, with 12 bases between. CDR1 SGHRS and CDR2 YFSETQ come from the germline V gene. The length of the CDR3 is 15 residues.

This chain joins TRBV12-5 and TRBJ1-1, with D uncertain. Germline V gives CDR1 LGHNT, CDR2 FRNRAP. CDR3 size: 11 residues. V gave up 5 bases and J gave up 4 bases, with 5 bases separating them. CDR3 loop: CASGPGTEAFF. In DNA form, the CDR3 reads TGTGCTAGTGGTCCGGGCACTGAAGCTTTCTTT.

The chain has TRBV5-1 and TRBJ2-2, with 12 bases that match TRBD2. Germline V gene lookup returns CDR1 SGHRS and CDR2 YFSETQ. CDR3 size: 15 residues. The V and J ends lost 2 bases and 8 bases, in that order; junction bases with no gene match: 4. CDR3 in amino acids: CASSFLTSGSGELFF. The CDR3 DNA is TGCGCCAGCAGCTTTTTGACTAGCGGGAGTGGGGAGCTGTTTTTT.

CDR3 residues: CATRHLNTEAFF. The CDR3, as DNA: TGTGCCACCAGACACTTGAACACTGAAGCTTTCTTT. The chain is built from TRBV15 and TRBJ1-1, with D hard to call. CDR3 length: 12 amino acids. The germline CDR1 and CDR2 sequences are LNHNV and YYDKDF (reference sequence). Trimming left V 6 bases short and J 0 bases short, with 5 bases between. The full variable domain, in which reference TRBV15 and TRBJ1-1 provide the parts outside the CDR3, is DAMVIQNPRYQVTQFGKPVTLSCSQTLNHNVMYWYQQKSSQAPKLLFHYYDKDFNNEADTPDNFQSRRPNTSFCFLDIRSPGLGDTAMYLCATRHLNTEAFFGQGTRLTVV.

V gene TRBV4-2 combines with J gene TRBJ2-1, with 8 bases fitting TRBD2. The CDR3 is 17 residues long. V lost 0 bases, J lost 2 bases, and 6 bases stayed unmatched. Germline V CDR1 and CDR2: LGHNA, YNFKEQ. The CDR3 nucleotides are TGTGCCAGCAGCCAAGAGGGTGCGCGGGGGGCCTACAATGAGCAGTTCTTC. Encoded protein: CASSQEGARGAYNEQFF.

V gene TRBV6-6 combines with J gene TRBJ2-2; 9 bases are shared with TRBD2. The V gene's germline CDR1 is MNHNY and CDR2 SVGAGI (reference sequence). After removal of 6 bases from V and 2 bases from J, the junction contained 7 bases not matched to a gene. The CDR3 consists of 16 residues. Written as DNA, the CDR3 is TGTGCCAGCAGCCAACGTAGCGGGAGAAACACCGGGGAGCTGTTTTTT. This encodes CASSQRSGRNTGELFF.

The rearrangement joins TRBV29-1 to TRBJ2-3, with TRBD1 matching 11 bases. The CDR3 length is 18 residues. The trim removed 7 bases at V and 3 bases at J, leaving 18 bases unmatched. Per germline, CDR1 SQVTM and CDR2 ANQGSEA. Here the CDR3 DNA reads TGCAGCGCCGAACTTCCGGGACAGGGGGTATTCGGGACAGATACGCAGTATTTT. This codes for CSAELPGQGVFGTDTQYF.